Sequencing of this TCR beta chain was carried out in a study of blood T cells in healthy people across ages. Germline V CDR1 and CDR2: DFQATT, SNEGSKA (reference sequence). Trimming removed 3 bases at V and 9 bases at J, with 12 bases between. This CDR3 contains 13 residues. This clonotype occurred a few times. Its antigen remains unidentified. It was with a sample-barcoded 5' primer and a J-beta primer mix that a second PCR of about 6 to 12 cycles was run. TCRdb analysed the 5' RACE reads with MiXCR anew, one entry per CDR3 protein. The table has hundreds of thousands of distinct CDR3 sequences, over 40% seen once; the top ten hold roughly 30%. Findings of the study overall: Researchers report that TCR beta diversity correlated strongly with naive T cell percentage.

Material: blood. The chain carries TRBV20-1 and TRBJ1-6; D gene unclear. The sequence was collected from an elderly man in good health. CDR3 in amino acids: CSASGGGGSPLHF. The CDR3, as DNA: TGCAGTGCTAGTGGAGGTGGTGGTTCACCCCTCCACTTT.